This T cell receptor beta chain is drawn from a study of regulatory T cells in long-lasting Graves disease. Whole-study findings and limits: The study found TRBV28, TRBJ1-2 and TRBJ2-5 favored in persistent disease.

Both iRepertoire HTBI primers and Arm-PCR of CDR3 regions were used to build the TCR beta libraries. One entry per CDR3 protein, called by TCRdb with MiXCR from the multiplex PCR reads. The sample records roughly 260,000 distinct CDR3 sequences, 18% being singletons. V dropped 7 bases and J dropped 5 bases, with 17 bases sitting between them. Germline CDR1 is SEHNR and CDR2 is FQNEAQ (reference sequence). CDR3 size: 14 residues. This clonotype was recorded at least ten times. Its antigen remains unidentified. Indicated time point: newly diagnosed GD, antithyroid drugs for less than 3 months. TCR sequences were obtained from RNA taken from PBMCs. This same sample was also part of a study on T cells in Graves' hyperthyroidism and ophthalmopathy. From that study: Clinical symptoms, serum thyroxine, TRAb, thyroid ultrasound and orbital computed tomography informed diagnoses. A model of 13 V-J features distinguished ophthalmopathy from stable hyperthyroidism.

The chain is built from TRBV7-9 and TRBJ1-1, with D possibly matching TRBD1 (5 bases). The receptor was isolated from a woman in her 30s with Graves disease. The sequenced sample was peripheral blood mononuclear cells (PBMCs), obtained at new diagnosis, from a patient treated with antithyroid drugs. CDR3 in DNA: TGTGCCAGCACCTTCCCTGGGGGTGGGACTGAAGCTTTCTTT. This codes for CASTFPGGGTEAFF.